This passage covers 32 T cell receptor beta chains from one sample sequenced in a study of T cell responses to AZD1222 COVID-19 vaccine. The data were produced by immunoSEQ multiplex PCR, yet TCRdb's version contains in-frame clones alone and is incomplete. Among just over 150,000 clones listed, 90% were seen once. The input for sequencing was peripheral blood, taken on day 0 of AZD1222 vaccination. The receptors derive from an adult in good health.

The chain couples TRBV3-1 (or the pseudogene TRBV3-2) to TRBJ2-3, with D hard to call. V was cut by 0 bases and J by 5 bases, with 6 bases left in between. This CDR3 is 13 amino acids long. Germline-derived CDR1 and CDR2 are LGHDT and YNNKEL (reference sequence). Here the CDR3 DNA reads TGTGCCAGCAGCCAAGAATGGGGAGATACGCAGTATTTT. Translation gives CASSQEWGDTQYF.

The chain carries TRBV5-1 and TRBJ2-1; 8 bases are shared with TRBD1. V gave up 4 bases and J gave up 5 bases; unmatched junction bases: 11. Looked up from germline, CDR1 is SGHRS and CDR2 is YFSETQ. The CDR3 runs to 16 residues. The CDR3 nucleotides read TGCGCCAGCAGCCCTGGAAGCAGGGGGCGAAACAATGAGCAGTTCTTC. Translation: CASSPGSRGRNNEQFF.

The rearrangement links TRBV20-1 to TRBJ2-1; the match to TRBD2 covers 7 bases. Losses at the gene ends were 3 bases for V and 6 bases for J; bases not matched to a gene: 8. CDR1 is DFQATT, CDR2 SNEGSKA, per germline (reference sequence). The CDR3 is made up of 14 amino acids. The CDR3 region is CSASDQRGSNEQFF. Here the CDR3 DNA reads TGCAGTGCTAGTGACCAGCGGGGATCCAATGAGCAGTTCTTC.

J is TRBJ2-7 and V is TRBV4-1; D gene uncertain. Between the trimmed V and J ends, which lost 0 bases and 1 base, there was a span of 10 bases. This CDR3 comprises 15 residues. The germline V gene encodes CDR1 MGHRA and CDR2 YSYEKL. CDR3 bases: TGCGCCAGCAGCCAAGATAGGGTGGGATCCTACGAGCAGTACTTC. Protein sequence: CASSQDRVGSYEQYF.

The chain links TRBV6-4 to TRBJ2-3, with a tentative D call TRBD1 (5 bases). Per germline, CDR1 MRHNA and CDR2 SNTAGT. The length of the CDR3 is 15 residues. V shed 3 bases and J shed 0 bases, with 10 bases lying between them. The CDR3 here is CASSDSQGSTDTQYF. DNA for the CDR3: TGTGCCAGCAGTGATTCCCAGGGCAGCACAGATACGCAGTATTTT.

The chain links TRBV7-2 to TRBJ1-2; 8 bases agree with TRBD1. Trimming removed 8 bases from V and 8 bases from J; junction bases left unmatched: 16. The CDR3 is 15 residues long. Germline V CDR1 and CDR2: SGHTA, FQGNSA. This chain's CDR3 is CASGVTGGPPKGYTF. CDR3 DNA: TGTGCCAGCGGTGTTACAGGGGGACCTCCTAAAGGCTACACCTTC. The full variable domain, completed using reference TRBV7-2 and TRBJ1-2, is GAGVSQSPSNKVTEKGKDVELRCDPISGHTALYWYRQSLGQGLEFLIYFQGNSAPDKSGLPSDRFSAERTGGSVSTLTIQRTQQEDSAVYLCASGVTGGPPKGYTFGSGTRLTVV.

This rearrangement joins TRBV27 to TRBJ1-5, with 7 bases identical to TRBD1. CDR1 and CDR2 from the germline V gene are MNHEY and SMNVEV (reference sequence). The J segment lost 5 bases and the V segment lost 2 bases, leaving 0 bases of the junction unmatched. The CDR3 length is 13 residues. CDR3 amino acids: CASSLDRDQPQHF. The CDR3 DNA is TGTGCCAGCAGTTTAGACAGGGATCAGCCCCAGCATTTT.

This chain links TRBV10-3 with TRBJ1-6; TRBD1 matches 9 bases. J gave up 9 bases and V 3 bases, and 6 bases lay outside the gene matches. The CDR3 sequence is 15 residues long. The germline gives CDR1 ENHRY, CDR2 SYGVKD. CDR3 protein: CAISDPGTGISPLHF. CDR3 coding DNA: TGTGCCATCAGTGACCCCGGGACAGGGATTTCACCCCTCCACTTT.

The chain employs TRBV5-6 and TRBJ2-7; 14 bases line up with TRBD2. The V and J ends lost 4 bases and 0 bases, in that order; junction bases with no gene match: 9. CDR3 length equals 18 residues. Germline V CDR1 and CDR2: SGHDT, YYEEEE. CDR3 residues: CASSGGTSGSLNSYEQYF. The CDR3 nucleotides read TGTGCCAGCAGCGGGGGGACTAGCGGGAGCCTAAACTCCTACGAGCAGTACTTC.

This chain connects TRBV2 to TRBJ1-6; D gene unclear. This CDR3 has 14 amino acids. With 1 base removed from V and 11 bases from J, the gap between germline ends came to 12 bases. From germline, CDR1 is SNHLY and CDR2 FYNNEI. For the CDR3, the DNA is TGTGCCAGCAGTGAAGGGGAGGTTAGTCCACCCCTCCACTTT. Protein: CASSEGEVSPPLHF. The full variable domain, rest sourced from reference TRBV2 and TRBJ1-6, is EPEVTQTPSHQVTQMGQEVILRCVPISNHLYFYWYRQILGQKVEFLVSFYNNEISEKSEIFDDQFSVERPDGSNFTLKIRSTKLEDSAMYFCASSEGEVSPPLHFGNGTRLTVT.

The J gene is TRBJ2-2, the V gene TRBV7-9; D remains ambiguous. This CDR3 region has 15 residues. Trimming pared 1 base from V and 7 bases from J, leaving 13 bases between. CDR1 is SEHNR and CDR2 is FQNEAQ in the germline V gene (reference sequence). The CDR3 DNA follows: TGTGCCAGCAGCTTAGGACGGCCTGTGGGCGGGGAGCTGTTTTTT. Residues: CASSLGRPVGGELFF. Full variable domain (rest looked up from reference TRBV7-9 and TRBJ2-2): DTGVSQNPRHKITKRGQNVTFRCDPISEHNRLYWYRQTLGQGPEFLTYFQNEAQLEKSRLLSDRFSAERPKGSFSTLEIQRTEQGDSAMYLCASSLGRPVGGELFFGEGSRLTVL.

This clone appeared a single time. This chain joins TRBV7-9 and TRBJ2-5, with TRBD2 matching 7 bases. With 8 bases clipped from V and 3 bases from J, the junction kept 9 bases outside the gene matches. The CDR3 sequence is 14 residues long. Germline assignment: CDR1 SEHNR and CDR2 FQNEAQ (reference sequence). The CDR3 is CASQPRREKETQYF. In DNA form, the CDR3 reads TGTGCCAGCCAGCCTCGGCGGGAGAAAGAGACCCAGTACTTC.

The rearrangement uses TRBV12-3 or TRBV12-4 and TRBJ2-1; tentative D call: TRBD1 (5 bases). The CDR3 has 12 amino acids. V was clipped by 6 bases and J by 4 bases, with 7 bases between them. The CDR3, as DNA: TGTGCCAGCAGCCAGGGATACAATGAGCAGTTCTTC. It is translated as CASSQGYNEQFF.

This chain uses TRBV27 with TRBJ1-2; 7 bases align to TRBD1. The V gene's germline CDR1 is MNHEY and CDR2 SMNVEV (reference sequence). Unmatched junction bases numbered 11, after V lost 5 bases and J lost 5 bases. The CDR3 runs to 15 residues. This CDR3 is CASSPNHRGSYGYTF. CDR3 nucleotides: TGTGCCAGCAGTCCGAACCACAGGGGTAGTTATGGCTACACCTTC.

V is TRBV7-7 and J is TRBJ2-3; no clear D. CDR3 length: 13 residues. Trimming cost V 1 base and J 3 bases, with 5 bases left between them. Germline-derived CDR1 and CDR2 are SSHAT and FNYEAQ (reference sequence). CDR3 protein: CASSLDETDTQYF. The CDR3 DNA reads TGTGCCAGCAGCTTAGACGAAACAGATACGCAGTATTTT.

This chain connects TRBV28 to TRBJ1-1, with no clear D. The V gene lost 5 bases and the J gene lost 0 bases, with 7 bases spanning the gap. Germline V gene lookup returns CDR1 MDHEN and CDR2 SYDVKM. The CDR3 sequence is 13 residues long. This CDR3 reads CASSLRMNTEAFF. The CDR3 DNA is TGTGCCAGCAGTCTCCGTATGAACACTGAAGCTTTCTTT.

In DNA, the CDR3 is TGTGCCAGTAGTTTCAAAGGGGGCAACACTGAAGCTTTCTTT. Protein: CASSFKGGNTEAFF. The chain links TRBV19 to TRBJ1-1; 7 bases agree with TRBD1. Germline V lookup: CDR1 LNHDA, CDR2 SQIVND (reference sequence). Trimming cost V 5 bases and J 2 bases; bases outside gene matches: 5. The CDR3 totals 14 residues.

The V gene is TRBV9, the J gene TRBJ2-4; TRBD1 matches 7 bases. In germline, CDR1 is SGDLS, CDR2 YYNGEE. The CDR3 covers 13 residues. After removal of 3 bases from V and 5 bases from J, the junction contained 2 bases not matched to a gene. CDR3 loop: CASSEGTENIQYF. CDR3 sequence (DNA): TGTGCCAGCAGCGAAGGGACAGAAAACATTCAGTACTTC.

V is TRBV18 and J is TRBJ1-1; 8 positions agree with TRBD1. J gave up 3 bases and V 6 bases, and 9 bases lay outside the gene matches. CDR3 length equals 15 residues. Per germline, CDR1 KGHSH and CDR2 LQKENI. CDR3 DNA sequence: TGTGCCAGCTCTCGAACAGGGGGTTTGGACACTGAAGCTTTCTTT. Protein: CASSRTGGLDTEAFF. The entire variable domain, with the rest obtained from reference TRBV18 and TRBJ1-1, is as follows: NAGVMQNPRHLVRRRGQEARLRCSPMKGHSHVYWYRQLPEEGLKFMVYLQKENIIDESGMPKERFSAEFPKEGPSILRIQQVVRGDSAAYFCASSRTGGLDTEAFFGQGTRLTVV.

By frequency in the sample, this clone is medium-sized. The CDR3: CASSKDSYEQYF. CDR3 sequence (DNA): TGTGCCAGCAGCAAGGACAGCTACGAGCAGTACTTC. This sequence joins TRBV7-9 and TRBJ2-7; a weak D match, TRBD1 (6 bases). Trimming took off 5 bases at V and 3 bases at J, with 8 bases between the two ends. CDR1 SEHNR and CDR2 FQNEAQ come from the germline V gene (reference sequence). This CDR3 contains 12 residues.

The chain recombines TRBV20-1 with TRBJ1-3; no clear D gene. The V end was cut by 7 bases, the J end by 0 bases, with 4 bases between. CDR1 and CDR2 from the germline V gene are DFQATT and SNEGSKA (reference sequence). The CDR3 loop spans 11 amino acids. The CDR3 reads CSVSSGNTIYF. CDR3 nucleotide sequence: TGCAGTGTGTCCTCTGGAAACACCATATATTTT.

This rearrangement joins TRBV7-9 to TRBJ1-5; 10 bases agree with TRBD1. The CDR3 runs to 14 residues. V lost 4 bases and J lost 7; bases outside the gene matches: 4. Germline assignment: CDR1 SEHNR and CDR2 FQNEAQ (reference sequence). This chain's CDR3 is CASSYGTGEQPQHF. For the CDR3, the DNA is TGTGCCAGCAGCTACGGGACAGGGGAGCAGCCCCAGCATTTT.

V and J are TRBV13 and TRBJ2-7; D gene unclear. This CDR3 is 13 amino acids long. Germline V lookup: CDR1 PRHDT, CDR2 FYEKMQ (reference sequence). V was pared by 7 bases and J by 0 bases, with 10 bases between. The CDR3 region is CASKNPSSYEQYF. The CDR3 region has the DNA TGTGCCAGCAAAAATCCGAGCTCCTACGAGCAGTACTTC.

This chain links TRBV18 with TRBJ2-2, with 8 bases lining up with TRBD1. This CDR3 is 15 amino acids long. Germline CDR1 reads KGHSH; CDR2 reads LQKENI. Germline trimming cut 2 bases from V and 1 base from J; bases unmatched to any gene: 0. CDR3 in amino acids: CASSPGTGNTGELFF. As DNA, the CDR3 is TGTGCCAGCTCACCAGGGACAGGGAACACCGGGGAGCTGTTTTTT.

The rearrangement uses TRBV7-9 and TRBJ2-1; D is unresolved. Trimming removed 0 bases at V and 5 bases at J, with 5 bases between. CDR3 length: 13 residues. Germline V gene sequence: CDR1 SEHNR, CDR2 FQNEAQ (reference sequence). CDR3 amino acids: CASSLAGHNEQFF. The CDR3, as DNA: TGTGCCAGCAGCTTAGCCGGCCACAATGAGCAGTTCTTC. Supplemented by reference TRBV7-9 and TRBJ2-1, the full variable domain reads DTGVSQNPRHKITKRGQNVTFRCDPISEHNRLYWYRQTLGQGPEFLTYFQNEAQLEKSRLLSDRFSAERPKGSFSTLEIQRTEQGDSAMYLCASSLAGHNEQFFGPGTRLTVL.

The rearrangement uses TRBV7-8 and TRBJ2-5; 13 bases fit TRBD2. Germline CDR1 SGHVS, CDR2 FQNEAQ. V lost 10 bases, J lost 5 bases, and 7 bases stayed unmatched. CDR3 size: 14 residues. The CDR3 coding sequence is TGTGCCACCCGAGGACTAGCGGGAGTGGAGACCCAGTACTTC. Its translation: CATRGLAGVETQYF.

V gene TRBV11-2 combines with J gene TRBJ2-5, with 9 bases fitting TRBD1. Germline values: CDR1 SGHAT, CDR2 FQNNGV. With 7 bases clipped from V and 5 bases from J, the junction kept 11 bases outside the gene matches. This CDR3 has 15 amino acids. The CDR3 protein is CASTPGTGNGETQYF. CDR3 coding DNA: TGTGCCAGCACCCCCGGGACAGGGAATGGGGAGACCCAGTACTTC. Combining the CDR3 with reference TRBV11-2 and TRBJ2-5 gives the whole variable domain EAGVAQSPRYKIIEKRQSVAFWCNPISGHATLYWYQQILGQGPKLLIQFQNNGVVDDSQLPKDRFSAERLKGVDSTLKIQPAKLEDSAVYLCASTPGTGNGETQYFGPGTRLLVL.

The V and J genes are TRBV27 and TRBJ2-7, with 7 nucleotides matching TRBD2. The germline CDR1 and CDR2 sequences are MNHEY and SMNVEV (reference sequence). V shed 1 base, J shed 6 bases, and the junction held 9 bases outside the gene matches. The CDR3 has 15 amino acids. The CDR3 sequence is CASSLLGAGVGEQYF. The CDR3 nucleotides are TGTGCCAGCAGTTTATTGGGTGCGGGAGTTGGCGAGCAGTACTTC.

The chain employs TRBV4-1 and TRBJ2-3; 9 nucleotides agree with TRBD2. The J segment lost 3 bases and the V segment lost 1 base, leaving 5 bases of the junction unmatched. Germline-derived CDR1 and CDR2 are MGHRA and YSYEKL. The CDR3 is 16 residues long. CDR3 region: CASSQAIAGATDTQYF. In DNA, the CDR3 is TGCGCCAGCAGCCAAGCCATAGCGGGAGCAACAGATACGCAGTATTTT.

The chain links TRBV24-1 to TRBJ2-5; a weak D match, TRBD1 (6 bases). Germline CDR1 KGHDR, CDR2 SFDVKD. Trimming cost V 7 bases and J 5 bases, with 16 bases left between them. The CDR3 loop spans 14 amino acids. The CDR3 coding sequence is TGTGCCACCAGCTCGGCAGGGGTATCGGAGACCCAGTACTTC. It translates to CATSSAGVSETQYF.

J is TRBJ1-1 and V is TRBV28, with D possibly being TRBD1 (5 bases). In germline, CDR1 is MDHEN, CDR2 SYDVKM. This CDR3 contains 15 residues. Trimming shortened V by 7 bases and J by 0 bases, and 15 bases separated the two germline ends. The CDR3 loop is CASKGVADLNTEAFF. CDR3 sequence (DNA): TGTGCCAGCAAAGGGGTGGCAGACTTGAACACTGAAGCTTTCTTT.

This clone was seen a handful of times. The chain has TRBV24-1 and TRBJ2-7, with D unclear. Trimming left V 9 bases short and J 2 bases short, with 10 bases between. This CDR3 is 12 amino acids long. CDR1 and CDR2 (germline): KGHDR, SFDVKD. For the CDR3, the DNA is TGTGCCACCGGAGACGCGACCTACGAGCAGTACTTC. This encodes CATGDATYEQYF.